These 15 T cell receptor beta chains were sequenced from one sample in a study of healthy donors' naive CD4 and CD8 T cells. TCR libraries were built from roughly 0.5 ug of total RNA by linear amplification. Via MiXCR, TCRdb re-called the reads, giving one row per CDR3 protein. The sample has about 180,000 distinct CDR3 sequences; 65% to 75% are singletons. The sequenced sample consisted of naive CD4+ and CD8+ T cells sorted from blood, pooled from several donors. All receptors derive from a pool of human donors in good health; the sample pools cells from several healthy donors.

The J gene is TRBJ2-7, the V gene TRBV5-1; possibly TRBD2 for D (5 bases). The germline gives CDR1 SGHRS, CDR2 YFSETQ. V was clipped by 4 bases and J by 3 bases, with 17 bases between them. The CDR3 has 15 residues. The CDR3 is CASSLDFGHGYEQYF. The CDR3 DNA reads TGCGCCAGCAGCCTGGACTTCGGTCACGGCTACGAGCAGTACTTC. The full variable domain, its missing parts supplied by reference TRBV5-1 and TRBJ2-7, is KAGVTQTPRYLIKTRGQQVTLSCSPISGHRSVSWYQQTPGQGLQFLFEYFSETQRNKGNFPGRFSGRQFSNSRSEMNVSTLELGDSALYLCASSLDFGHGYEQYFGPGTRLTVT.

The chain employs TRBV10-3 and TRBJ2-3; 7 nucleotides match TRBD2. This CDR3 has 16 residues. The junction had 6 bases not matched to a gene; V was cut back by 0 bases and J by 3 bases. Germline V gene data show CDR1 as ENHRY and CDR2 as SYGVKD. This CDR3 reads CAISESFGGGTDTQYF. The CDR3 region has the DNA TGTGCCATCAGTGAGTCTTTCGGCGGGGGAACAGATACGCAGTATTTT.

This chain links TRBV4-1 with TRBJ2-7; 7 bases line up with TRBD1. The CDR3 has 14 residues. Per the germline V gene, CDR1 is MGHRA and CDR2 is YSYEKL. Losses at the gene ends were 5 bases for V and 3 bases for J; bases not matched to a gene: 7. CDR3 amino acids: CASSYRDRGYEQYF. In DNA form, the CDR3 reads TGCGCCAGCAGCTACCGGGACAGAGGCTACGAGCAGTACTTC.

The CDR3 loop is CASSDKQGRYSNQPQHF. In DNA form, the CDR3 reads TGTGCCAGCAGCGACAAACAGGGTCGGTATAGCAATCAGCCCCAGCATTTT. The chain combines TRBV5-4 with TRBJ1-5; TRBD1 might be the D (6 bases). V lost 4 bases, J lost 0 bases, and 17 bases lay in between. The CDR3 consists of 17 residues. Looked up from germline, CDR1 is SGHNT and CDR2 is YYREEE (reference sequence).

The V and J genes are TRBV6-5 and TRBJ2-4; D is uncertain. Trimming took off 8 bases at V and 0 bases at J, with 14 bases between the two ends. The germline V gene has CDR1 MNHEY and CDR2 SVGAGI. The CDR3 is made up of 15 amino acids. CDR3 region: CASLLTAKAKNIQYF. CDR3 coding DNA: TGTGCCAGCTTGTTGACGGCTAAAGCCAAAAACATTCAGTACTTC.

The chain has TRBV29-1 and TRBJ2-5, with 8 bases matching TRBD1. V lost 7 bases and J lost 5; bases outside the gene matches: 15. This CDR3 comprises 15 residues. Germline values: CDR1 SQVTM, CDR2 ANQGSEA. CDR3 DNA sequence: TGCAGCGCCGGGACAGGACAATCGGCGTCGGAGACCCAGTACTTC. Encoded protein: CSAGTGQSASETQYF.

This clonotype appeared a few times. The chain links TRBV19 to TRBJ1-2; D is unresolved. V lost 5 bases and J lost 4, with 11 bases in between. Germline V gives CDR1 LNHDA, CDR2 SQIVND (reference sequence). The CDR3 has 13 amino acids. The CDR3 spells CASSPTTLYGYTF. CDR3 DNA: TGTGCCAGTAGTCCAACCACCCTCTATGGCTACACCTTC.

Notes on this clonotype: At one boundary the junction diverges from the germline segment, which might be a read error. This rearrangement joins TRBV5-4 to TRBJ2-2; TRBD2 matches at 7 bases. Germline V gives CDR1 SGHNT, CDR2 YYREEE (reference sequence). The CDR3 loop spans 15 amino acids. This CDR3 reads CASSVTSRNTGELFF. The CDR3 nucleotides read TGCGCCAGCAGCGTGACTAGCAGGAACACCGGGGAGCTGTTTTTT.

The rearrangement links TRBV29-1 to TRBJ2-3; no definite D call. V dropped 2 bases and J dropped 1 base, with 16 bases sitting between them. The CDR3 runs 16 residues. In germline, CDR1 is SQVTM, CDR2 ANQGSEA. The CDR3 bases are TGCAGCGTTGAATCGCACCAGGATCAGGGCACAGATACGCAGTATTTT. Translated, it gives CSVESHQDQGTDTQYF.

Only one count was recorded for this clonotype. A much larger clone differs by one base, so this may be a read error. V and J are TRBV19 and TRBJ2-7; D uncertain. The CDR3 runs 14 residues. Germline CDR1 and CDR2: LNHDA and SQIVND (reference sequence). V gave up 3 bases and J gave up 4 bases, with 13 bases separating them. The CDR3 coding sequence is TGTGCCAGTAGTATCGGGCAGGCTGTTTACGAGCAGTACTTC. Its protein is CASSIGQAVYEQYF.

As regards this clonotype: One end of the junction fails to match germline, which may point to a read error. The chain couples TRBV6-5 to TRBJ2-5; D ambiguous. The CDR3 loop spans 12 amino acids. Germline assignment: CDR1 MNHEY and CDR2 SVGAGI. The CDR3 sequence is CANSYSRETQYF. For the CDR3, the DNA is TGTGCCAACAGTTACTCGAGAGAGACCCAGTACTTC.

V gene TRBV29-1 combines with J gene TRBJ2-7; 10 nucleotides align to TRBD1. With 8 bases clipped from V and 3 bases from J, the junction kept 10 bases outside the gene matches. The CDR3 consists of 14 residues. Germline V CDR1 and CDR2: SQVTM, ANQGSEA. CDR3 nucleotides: TGCAGCATCTCCGGGACAGGGGACGGCTACGAGCAGTACTTC. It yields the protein CSISGTGDGYEQYF.

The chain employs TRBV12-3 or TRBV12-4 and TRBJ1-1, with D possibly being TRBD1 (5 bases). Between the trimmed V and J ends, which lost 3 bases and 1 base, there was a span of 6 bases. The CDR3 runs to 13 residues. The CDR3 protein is CASSLTENTEAFF. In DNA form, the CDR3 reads TGTGCCAGCAGTTTGACAGAGAACACTGAAGCTTTCTTT.

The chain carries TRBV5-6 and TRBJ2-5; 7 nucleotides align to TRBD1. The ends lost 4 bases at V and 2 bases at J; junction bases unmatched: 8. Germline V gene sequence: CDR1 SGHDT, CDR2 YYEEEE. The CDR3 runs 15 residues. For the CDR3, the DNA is TGTGCCAGCAGCGCGCCTCCACAGGGGCAAGAGACCCAGTACTTC. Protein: CASSAPPQGQETQYF.

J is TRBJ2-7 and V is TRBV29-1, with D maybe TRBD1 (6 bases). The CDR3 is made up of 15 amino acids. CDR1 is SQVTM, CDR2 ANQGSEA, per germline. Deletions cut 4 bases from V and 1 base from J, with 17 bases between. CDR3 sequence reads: CSVAGQGGTSYEQYF. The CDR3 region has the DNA TGCAGCGTTGCTGGACAAGGGGGAACTTCCTACGAGCAGTACTTC.